Reported below is one T cell receptor beta chain. Its matching antigen is unknown. This entry is derived from a study of cytomegalovirus exposure and HLA in healthy donors. Findings and limits, study-wide: The number of N-insertions in an Asian-associated ancestry cluster was reportedly below the roughly 670-donor mean in a later analysis. Association of 15,000 to 20,000 TCR beta sequences with HLA alleles was found at 0.05 false discovery rate in a later analysis. The analysis excluded some indistinguishable V segments, including TRBV6-2 and TRBV6-3.

Use of 60 Vbeta and 13 Jbeta primers characterized the PCR. Sequencing used immunoSEQ multiplex PCR; TCRdb keeps in-frame clones, though not all of them. The table lists 60,000 to 70,000 clones, roughly 78% of them singletons, with 3.5% to 5% in the top ten. The germline V gene encodes CDR1 SGHRS and CDR2 YFSETQ. V lost 3 bases and J 0 bases, leaving 6 bases between the germline ends. This CDR3 comprises 13 residues. The sample comprised PBMCs. This TCR was sampled from a woman in her twenties or thirties in good health and CMV-seronegative. The rearrangement links TRBV5-1 to TRBJ1-1; D is ambiguous. CDR3 in DNA: TGCGCCAGCAGCTCGGGAGTGAACACTGAAGCTTTCTTT. Its protein product is CASSSGVNTEAFF.